This T cell receptor beta chain came from a study of T cell responses to AZD1222 COVID-19 vaccine. Study-wide points: Baseline antibody screening turned up just a handful of seropositive AZD1222 recipients. Epitopes outside B.1.351 and B.1.1.7 mutated regions reportedly drew nearly half of spike TCRs. In a largely white British group with more females than males, clonal diversity was possibly underestimated.

Produced via immunoSEQ multiplex PCR; TCRdb's table is partial and in-frame only. This sample carries 200,000 to 250,000 clones, approximately 94% of them seen once, and the ten largest clones take approximately 1.7%. Comment on this clone: The antigen remains undetermined.

From germline, CDR1 is SGHTA and CDR2 FQGNSA. Trimming stripped 2 bases from V and 5 bases from J, with 13 bases between. The CDR3 totals 15 residues. Sample: peripheral blood, taken 28 days after the second dose of the MenACWY control vaccine. V usage is TRBV7-2 and J usage is TRBJ2-1; no clear D. The sequence derives from an adult who received the MenACWY meningococcal vaccine as a control. CDR3 loop: CASSLRGSFNNEQFF. CDR3 in DNA: TGTGCCAGCAGCTTACGTGGCAGTTTTAACAATGAGCAGTTCTTC.